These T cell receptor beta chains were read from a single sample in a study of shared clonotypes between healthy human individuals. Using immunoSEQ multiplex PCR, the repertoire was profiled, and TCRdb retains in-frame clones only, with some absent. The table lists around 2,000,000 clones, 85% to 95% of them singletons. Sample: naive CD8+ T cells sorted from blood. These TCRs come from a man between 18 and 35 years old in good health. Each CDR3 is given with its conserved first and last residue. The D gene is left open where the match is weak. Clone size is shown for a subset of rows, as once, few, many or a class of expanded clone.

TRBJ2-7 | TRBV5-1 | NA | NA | CASSLAGGGSYEQYF | TGCGCCAGCAGCTTGGCGGGCGGTGGGTCCTACGAGCAGTACTTC
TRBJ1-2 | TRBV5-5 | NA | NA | CASSLGGWGYTF | TGTGCCAGCAGCTTGGGCGGTTGGGGCTACACCTTC
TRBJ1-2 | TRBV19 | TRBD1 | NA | CASSPRDRGHDGYTF | TGTGCCAGTAGTCCCCGGGACAGGGGGCACGATGGCTACACCTTC
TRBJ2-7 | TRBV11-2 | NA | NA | CASSLTGRLIDSEQYF | TGTGCCAGCAGCTTAACGGGGCGGCTAATAGATTCCGAGCAGTACTTC
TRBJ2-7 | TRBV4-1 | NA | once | CASSQAADIRAAGYEQYF | TGCGCCAGCAGCCAAGCCGCCGACATCCGGGCGGCGGGCTACGAGCAGTACTTC
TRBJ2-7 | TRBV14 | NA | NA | CASSQAWREDSYEQYF | TGTGCCAGCAGCCAAGCTTGGAGGGAGGACTCCTACGAGCAGTACTTC
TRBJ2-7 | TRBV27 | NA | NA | CASSWTDSYEQYF | TGTGCCAGCAGTTGGACTGACTCCTACGAGCAGTACTTC
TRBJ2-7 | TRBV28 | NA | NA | CASSFGGEGSSYEQYF | TGTGCCAGCAGTTTCGGAGGAGAGGGCAGCTCCTACGAGCAGTACTTC
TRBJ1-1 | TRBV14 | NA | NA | CASSQEAGVNTEAFF | TGTGCCAGCAGCCAAGAGGCAGGGGTCAACACTGAAGCTTTCTTT
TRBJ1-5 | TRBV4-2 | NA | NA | CASSQDSSRGGPQPQHF | TGTGCCAGCAGCCAAGATAGTAGTAGGGGAGGCCCTCAGCCCCAGCATTTT
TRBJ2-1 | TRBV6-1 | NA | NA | CASSELAFDEQFF | TGTGCCAGCAGTGAACTTGCGTTCGATGAGCAGTTCTTC
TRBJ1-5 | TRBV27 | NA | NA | CASSLVGANQPQHF | TGTGCCAGCAGTTTAGTGGGAGCCAATCAGCCCCAGCATTTT
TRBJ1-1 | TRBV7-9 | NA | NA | CASSFGRMNTEAFF | TGTGCCAGCAGCTTTGGACGGATGAACACTGAAGCTTTCTTT
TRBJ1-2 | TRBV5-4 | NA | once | CASSLDRALNYGYTF | TGTGCCAGCAGCTTGGACAGGGCACTAAACTATGGCTACACCTTC
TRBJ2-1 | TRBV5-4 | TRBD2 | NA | CASSLAGEGKQFF | TGTGCCAGCAGCTTGGCCGGGGAGGGAAAACAGTTCTTC
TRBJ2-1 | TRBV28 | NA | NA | CASSFGGIEGPHNEQFF | TGTGCCAGCAGTTTTGGGGGAATTGAGGGACCACACAATGAGCAGTTCTTC
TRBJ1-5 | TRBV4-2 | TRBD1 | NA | CASSQDEAQGGQPQHF | TGTGCCAGCAGCCAAGATGAGGCACAGGGGGGACAGCCCCAGCATTTT
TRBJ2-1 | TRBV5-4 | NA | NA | CASSFGYNEQFF | TGTGCCAGCAGCTTCGGGTACAATGAGCAGTTCTTC
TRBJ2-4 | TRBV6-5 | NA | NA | CASSMTALAKNIQYF | TGTGCCAGCAGTATGACAGCCCTAGCCAAAAACATTCAGTACTTC
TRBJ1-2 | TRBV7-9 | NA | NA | CASSLAGASRYFYGYTF | TGTGCCAGCAGCTTAGCTGGAGCCAGTCGGTATTTCTATGGCTACACCTTC
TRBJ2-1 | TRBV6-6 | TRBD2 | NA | CASSLAGGFNEQFF | TGTGCCAGCAGTTTAGCGGGAGGGTTCAATGAGCAGTTCTTC
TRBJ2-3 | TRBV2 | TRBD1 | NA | CASSASRDRGEDTQYF | TGTGCCAGCAGTGCCTCCCGGGACAGGGGAGAAGATACGCAGTATTTT
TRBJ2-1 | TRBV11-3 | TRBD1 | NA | CASAPTGEDEQFF | TGTGCCAGCGCCCCGACAGGGGAGGATGAGCAGTTCTTC
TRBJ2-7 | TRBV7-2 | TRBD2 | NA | CASSWASGDYEQYF | TGTGCCAGCAGCTGGGCTAGCGGGGACTACGAGCAGTACTTC
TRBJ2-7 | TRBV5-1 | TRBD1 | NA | CASSLASQGAYHEQYF | TGCGCCAGCAGCTTGGCCTCTCAGGGGGCGTATCACGAGCAGTACTTC
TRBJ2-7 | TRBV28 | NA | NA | CASSLTEGLYEQYF | TGTGCCAGCAGTTTAACGGAAGGACTCTACGAGCAGTACTTC
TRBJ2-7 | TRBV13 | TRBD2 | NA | CASSSRGSRDEQYF | TGTGCCAGCAGCTCACGCGGGAGTCGGGACGAGCAGTACTTC
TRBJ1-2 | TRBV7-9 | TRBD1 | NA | CASSRGQGYYGYTF | TGTGCCAGCAGCCGAGGACAGGGTTACTATGGCTACACCTTC
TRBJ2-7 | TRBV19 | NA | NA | CASSRPGISYEQYF | TGTGCCAGTAGTAGACCCGGGATTTCTTACGAGCAGTACTTC
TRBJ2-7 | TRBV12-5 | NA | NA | CASGYRTVSYEQYF | TGTGCTAGTGGTTACCGGACAGTATCCTACGAGCAGTACTTC
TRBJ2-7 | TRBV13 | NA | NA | CASSFSGFSYEQYF | TGTGCCAGCAGCTTCTCCGGCTTCTCCTACGAGCAGTACTTC
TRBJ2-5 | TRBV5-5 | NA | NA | CASSSNPLGYQETQYF | TGTGCCAGCAGCTCGAACCCCTTGGGGTACCAAGAGACCCAGTACTTC
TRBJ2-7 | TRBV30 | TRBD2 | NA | CAWSLTSDSYEQYF | TGTGCCTGGAGTTTGACTAGCGACTCCTACGAGCAGTACTTC
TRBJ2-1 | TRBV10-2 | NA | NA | CASMVENNEQFF | TGCGCCAGCATGGTGGAGAACAATGAGCAGTTCTTC
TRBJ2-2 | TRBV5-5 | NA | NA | CASSLTGIGELFF | TGTGCCAGCAGTTTAACAGGGATCGGGGAGCTGTTTTTT
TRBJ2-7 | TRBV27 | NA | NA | CASSFDWGSYEQYF | TGTGCCAGCAGTTTCGATTGGGGTAGCTACGAGCAGTACTTC
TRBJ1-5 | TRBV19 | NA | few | CASSIKAQLNQPQHF | TGTGCCAGTAGTATAAAGGCTCAGCTCAATCAGCCCCAGCATTTT
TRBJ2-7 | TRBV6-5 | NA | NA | CASSYASEQYF | TGTGCCAGCAGTTACGCCTCCGAGCAGTACTTC
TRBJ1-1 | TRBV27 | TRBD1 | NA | CASSPIGQGQNTEAFF | TGTGCCAGCAGTCCCATAGGACAGGGGCAGAACACTGAAGCTTTCTTT
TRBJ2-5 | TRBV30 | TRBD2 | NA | CAWSALMTSGKQETQYF | TGTGCCTGGAGTGCCTTAATGACTAGCGGGAAACAAGAGACCCAGTACTTC
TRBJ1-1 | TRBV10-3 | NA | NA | CAISASGGWGTEAFF | TGTGCCATCAGTGCCTCGGGGGGTTGGGGCACTGAAGCTTTCTTT
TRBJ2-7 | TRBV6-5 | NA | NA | CASSFGDGPYEQYF | TGTGCCAGCAGTTTTGGGGACGGTCCCTACGAGCAGTACTTC
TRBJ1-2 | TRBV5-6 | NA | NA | CASSMGPQVPNYGYTF | TGTGCCAGCAGCATGGGACCCCAGGTCCCTAACTATGGCTACACCTTC